The 20 T cell receptor beta chains presented below share a single source sample, sequenced in a study of T cell responses to AZD1222 COVID-19 vaccine. TCRdb's copy holds only in-frame clones and misses some; the assay was immunoSEQ multiplex PCR. The repertoire consists of about 150,000 clones, with roughly 89% occurring once and the leading ten covering about 1.9%. This specimen consisted of peripheral blood, obtained on day 0 of AZD1222 vaccination. These receptors came from an adult in good health.

The chain carries TRBV5-6 and TRBJ1-5, with D uncertain. This CDR3 contains 17 residues. In germline, CDR1 is SGHDT, CDR2 YYEEEE. Between the trimmed V and J ends, which lost 0 bases and 2 bases, there was a span of 15 bases. Here the CDR3 reads CASSLGEVRMGNQPQHF. CDR3 coding DNA: TGTGCCAGCAGCTTGGGAGAGGTTAGAATGGGCAATCAGCCCCAGCATTTT.

The rearrangement joins TRBV28 to TRBJ1-3; D is perhaps TRBD1 (5 bases). V lost 8 bases and J 0 bases, leaving 11 bases between the germline ends. The V gene's germline CDR1 is MDHEN and CDR2 SYDVKM. The CDR3 is made up of 14 amino acids. In DNA form, the CDR3 reads TGTGCCAGCTGCCTGGGGACCTCTGGAAACACCATATATTTT. Translated, it gives CASCLGTSGNTIYF.

A few counts support this clone. This chain connects TRBV19 to TRBJ1-4, with TRBD1 identical over 7 bases. With 4 bases clipped from V and 4 bases from J, the junction kept 6 bases outside the gene matches. CDR1 and CDR2 (germline): LNHDA, SQIVND (reference sequence). The CDR3 runs 15 residues. CDR3 nucleotides: TGTGCCAGTAGTACCCGACAGGGATATAATGAAAAACTGTTTTTT. It codes for CASSTRQGYNEKLFF. Full variable domain (missing parts from reference TRBV19 and TRBJ1-4): DGGITQSPKYLFRKEGQNVTLSCEQNLNHDAMYWYRQDPGQGLRLIYYSQIVNDFQKGDIAEGYSVSREKKESFPLTVTSAQKNPTAFYLCASSTRQGYNEKLFFGSGTQLSVL.

The J gene is TRBJ1-1, the V gene TRBV7-9, with 10 bases aligning to TRBD1. Trimming removed 3 bases from V and 6 bases from J; junction bases left unmatched: 7. The CDR3 extends over 15 amino acids. Per germline, CDR1 SEHNR and CDR2 FQNEAQ (reference sequence). In nucleotides, the CDR3 is TGTGCCAGCAGCTTTCCGGGACAGGGGACTTCTGAAGCTTTCTTT. This gives the protein CASSFPGQGTSEAFF. The entire variable domain, with the rest obtained from reference TRBV7-9 and TRBJ1-1, is as follows: DTGVSQNPRHKITKRGQNVTFRCDPISEHNRLYWYRQTLGQGPEFLTYFQNEAQLEKSRLLSDRFSAERPKGSFSTLEIQRTEQGDSAMYLCASSFPGQGTSEAFFGQGTRLTVV.

V usage is TRBV6-5 and J usage is TRBJ1-1, with 7 bases lining up with TRBD1. The CDR3 is 14 amino acids. Trimming at V came to 6 bases and at J to 3 bases, leaving 7 bases not matched to a gene. Looked up from germline, CDR1 is MNHEY and CDR2 is SVGAGI. The CDR3 spells CASSYGGQDTEAFF. CDR3 in DNA: TGTGCCAGCAGCTACGGCGGACAGGACACTGAAGCTTTCTTT.

This chain links TRBV19 with TRBJ2-7; D is possibly TRBD1 (5 bases). The CDR3 spans 14 residues. V lost 7 bases and J lost 3, with 16 bases in between. Germline V gene lookup returns CDR1 LNHDA and CDR2 SQIVND (reference sequence). The CDR3 DNA follows: TGTGCCAGTACCCCCGGGTCAGGGCTCTACGAGCAGTACTTC. As protein: CASTPGSGLYEQYF. Using reference TRBV19 and TRBJ2-7 for the parts outside the CDR3, the full variable domain is DGGITQSPKYLFRKEGQNVTLSCEQNLNHDAMYWYRQDPGQGLRLIYYSQIVNDFQKGDIAEGYSVSREKKESFPLTVTSAQKNPTAFYLCASTPGSGLYEQYFGPGTRLTVT.

J is TRBJ1-1 and V is TRBV6-1; TRBD1 aligns across 12 bases. This CDR3 contains 17 residues. J lost 0 bases, V lost 4 bases, and 6 bases had no gene match. Germline assignment: CDR1 MNHNS and CDR2 SASEGT. CDR3: CASSAYGTGGMNTEAFF. CDR3 sequence (DNA): TGTGCCAGCAGTGCCTACGGGACAGGGGGCATGAACACTGAAGCTTTCTTT.

This sequence joins TRBV7-3 and TRBJ1-1; D remains ambiguous. The V and J ends lost 1 base and 1 base respectively, with 7 bases between them. Germline lookup yields CDR1 SGHTA and CDR2 FQGTGA. The CDR3 has 14 residues. The CDR3 loop reads CASSLRRENTEAFF. The CDR3 DNA follows: TGTGCCAGCAGCTTAAGGAGGGAGAACACTGAAGCTTTCTTT.

V gene TRBV23-1 combines with J gene TRBJ2-1; TRBD1 aligns across 9 bases. TRBV23-1 is an ORF for which the function is uncertain. Trimming cost V 3 bases and J 4 bases; bases outside gene matches: 7. This CDR3 is built from 16 residues. The CDR3 loop reads CASSQWDRAPYNEQFF. The CDR3 nucleotides read TGCGCCAGCAGTCAGTGGGACAGGGCTCCATACAATGAGCAGTTCTTC.

The chain carries TRBV3-1 (or the pseudogene TRBV3-2) and TRBJ2-3; D call uncertain. V was pared by 1 base and J by 2 bases, with 10 bases between. The CDR3 is made up of 15 amino acids. CDR1 LGHDT and CDR2 YNNKEL come from the germline V gene (reference sequence). This CDR3 is CASSQGGGVTDTQYF. CDR3 DNA sequence: TGTGCCAGCAGCCAAGGAGGTGGAGTCACAGATACGCAGTATTTT.

This sequence joins TRBV6-5 and TRBJ1-2; maybe TRBD1 (5 bases). Per germline, CDR1 MNHEY and CDR2 SVGAGI. The CDR3 contains 13 residues. The germline V and J ends were trimmed by 5 bases and 7 bases, with 14 bases remaining between them. This CDR3 reads CASSTGGVGGYTF. The CDR3 DNA reads TGTGCCAGCAGTACCGGAGGGGTTGGTGGCTACACCTTC.

The chain is built from TRBV5-1 and TRBJ1-2; 10 nucleotides match TRBD1. The CDR3 totals 17 residues. The V gene's germline CDR1 is SGHRS and CDR2 YFSETQ. With 1 base clipped from V and 3 bases from J, the junction kept 9 bases outside the gene matches. CDR3 amino acids: CASSLYSRDRGDYGYTF. The CDR3, as DNA: TGCGCCAGCAGCTTGTATAGCAGGGACAGGGGTGACTATGGCTACACCTTC.

The V and J genes are TRBV6-6 and TRBJ1-1; weak D call: TRBD1 (5 bases). The CDR3 spans 14 residues. Germline CDR1 and CDR2: MNHNY and SVGAGI (reference sequence). V was trimmed by 7 bases and J by 1 base, leaving 13 bases between them. The CDR3 loop is CASIQGTSNTEAFF. DNA for the CDR3: TGTGCCAGCATCCAGGGAACTTCGAACACTGAAGCTTTCTTT.

The gene calls are TRBV18 and TRBJ2-1; either TRBD1 or TRBD2 may fit D (5 bases each). The germline gives CDR1 KGHSH, CDR2 LQKENI. The CDR3 length is 14 residues. V shed 6 bases and J shed 4 bases, with 13 bases lying between them. The CDR3 sequence is CASSGALQYNEQFF. CDR3 coding DNA: TGTGCCAGCTCCGGGGCTCTTCAATACAATGAGCAGTTCTTC.

The chain couples TRBV10-3 to TRBJ2-1; maybe TRBD2 (5 bases). V was cut by 2 bases and J by 2 bases, with 13 bases left in between. Germline CDR1 and CDR2: ENHRY and SYGVKD. The CDR3 loop spans 16 amino acids. The CDR3 DNA reads TGTGCCATCAGTGAGGTAGCGACGGTCCCCTACAATGAGCAGTTCTTC. Translated, it gives CAISEVATVPYNEQFF.

The V and J genes are TRBV2 and TRBJ2-5; no reliable D call. CDR3 size: 15 residues. Germline CDR1 SNHLY, CDR2 FYNNEI. With 0 bases removed from V and 5 bases from J, the gap between germline ends came to 13 bases. The CDR3 DNA follows: TGTGCCAGCAGTGAAGCGACGGGCCCACGGGAGACCCAGTACTTC. It encodes CASSEATGPRETQYF.

The V call is TRBV10-3, the J call TRBJ1-4, with D maybe TRBD1 (6 bases). The germline V gene has CDR1 ENHRY and CDR2 SYGVKD. Trimming took 3 bases from V and 4 from J, leaving 15 bases between them. The CDR3 runs 16 residues. DNA of the CDR3: TGTGCCATCAGTGACCCAACAGGGCAGGGTAATGAAAAACTGTTTTTT. It is translated as CAISDPTGQGNEKLFF.

The CDR3 loop reads CASSPNSGVKTQYF. In DNA form, the CDR3 reads TGCGCCAGCAGTCCTAACTCGGGGGTGAAGACCCAGTACTTC. The chain has TRBV5-1 and TRBJ2-5, with D possibly matching TRBD2 (6 bases). The CDR3 has 14 residues. Trimming took 5 bases from V and 6 from J, leaving 17 bases between them. Germline CDR1 and CDR2: SGHRS and YFSETQ.

The chain joins TRBV5-1 to TRBJ1-2; a possible D gene is TRBD1 (6 bases). Trimming removed 4 bases from V and 7 bases from J, with 14 bases in between. The CDR3 spans 13 residues. Germline-derived CDR1 and CDR2 are SGHRS and YFSETQ. CDR3 in amino acids: CASSRDMLSGYTF. CDR3 bases: TGCGCCAGCAGCCGGGACATGCTCTCTGGCTACACCTTC. The full variable domain, with the rest looked up from reference TRBV5-1 and TRBJ1-2, is KAGVTQTPRYLIKTRGQQVTLSCSPISGHRSVSWYQQTPGQGLQFLFEYFSETQRNKGNFPGRFSGRQFSNSRSEMNVSTLELGDSALYLCASSRDMLSGYTFGSGTRLTVV.

In the case of this clone: Within the sample, other DNA sequences also encode this same CDR3. The DNA for the CDR3 is TGCGCCAGCAGCCAAGTTAAGGGGACCTACGAGCAGTACTTC. Its protein is CASSQVKGTYEQYF. The gene calls are TRBV4-1 and TRBJ2-7; D is perhaps TRBD1 (5 bases). Trimming took 1 base from V and 2 from J, leaving 9 bases between them. Germline lookup yields CDR1 MGHRA and CDR2 YSYEKL. This CDR3 region has 14 residues.